Sequencing of this TCR beta chain was carried out in a study of blood T cell repertoires in COVID-19. Germline CDR1 LGHNA, CDR2 YNFKEQ. The V gene end was trimmed by 0 bases and the J gene end by 5 bases; junction bases not matched to a gene: 9. The CDR3 covers 16 residues. Original methodology: Nucleated cell counts were estimated from reference gene primer amplification. This table comes from immunoSEQ multiplex PCR, and its TCRdb copy is limited to in-frame clones, with some not included. That table gives V, J and clone size, and the DNA gave D and trimming. The sample yields approximately 220,000 clones, over 80% seen once.

The specimen was peripheral blood. The origin of this receptor is a middle-aged man with acute or convalescent COVID-19. The genes are TRBV4-2 and TRBJ1-1, with TRBD1 identical over 7 bases. The chain's CDR3 is CASSQERGLVGTEAFF. The CDR3 DNA follows: TGTGCCAGCAGCCAAGAAAGGGGGCTGGTCGGGACTGAAGCTTTCTTT.